These 17 T cell receptor beta chains were sequenced from one sample in a study of blood T cell repertoires in COVID-19. Libraries were prepared by immunoSEQ multiplex PCR; TCRdb keeps only in-frame clonotypes and omits some of them. The sample has hundreds of thousands of clones, about 80% seen once; the top ten hold approximately 1.9%. The sample was peripheral blood. These receptors came from a woman of 80 years or more with acute or convalescent COVID-19.

The V gene is TRBV18, the J gene TRBJ2-3; D may be TRBD1 (5 bases). Germline V gene data show CDR1 as KGHSH and CDR2 as LQKENI. The CDR3 is made up of 16 amino acids. V lost 6 bases to trimming and J lost 0 bases, with 16 bases between them. CDR3 loop: CASSTIKGLSTDTQYF. The DNA of the CDR3 is TGTGCCAGCTCCACCATTAAGGGGCTAAGCACAGATACGCAGTATTTT.

V usage is TRBV28 and J usage is TRBJ1-1; the D is unclear. CDR1 MDHEN and CDR2 SYDVKM come from the germline V gene. With 6 bases removed from V and 0 bases from J, the gap between germline ends came to 14 bases. CDR3 length: 15 residues. CDR3 coding DNA: TGTGCCAGCAGCAGCGTCTCGGATATGAACACTGAAGCTTTCTTT. Residues: CASSSVSDMNTEAFF.

V and J are TRBV15 and TRBJ2-7; 9 bases align to TRBD1. The CDR3 runs to 15 residues. Germline V gives CDR1 LNHNV, CDR2 YYDKDF (reference sequence). V lost 1 base to trimming and J lost 5 bases; unmatched junction nucleotides: 6. The CDR3 sequence is CATSRAGQGLDEQYF. In DNA form, the CDR3 reads TGTGCCACCAGCAGAGCGGGACAGGGTTTAGACGAGCAGTACTTC.

The chain uses TRBV5-4 and TRBJ2-7; 11 bases are a match to TRBD2. Germline CDR1 reads SGHNT; CDR2 reads YYREEE (reference sequence). The CDR3 runs to 16 residues. With 4 bases clipped from V and 1 base from J, the junction kept 7 bases outside the gene matches. In nucleotides, the CDR3 is TGTGCCAGCAGCCCCATAGCGGGAGGGGGGTCCTACGAGCAGTACTTC. Its protein is CASSPIAGGGSYEQYF.

V is TRBV6-6 and J is TRBJ1-2, with D possibly being TRBD1 (5 bases). V was shortened by 4 bases and J by 2 bases, with 8 bases between the two germline ends. There are 13 residues in the CDR3. CDR1 and CDR2 (germline): MNHNY, SVGAGI (reference sequence). CDR3 sequence (DNA): TGTGCCAGCAGTTTGGACACGAACTATGGCTACACCTTC. Translated: CASSLDTNYGYTF.

The V gene is TRBV9, the J gene TRBJ2-1; a possible D gene is TRBD2 (7 bases). The CDR3 has 15 residues. Trimming took off 0 bases at V and 4 bases at J, with 11 bases between the two ends. Per germline, CDR1 SGDLS and CDR2 YYNGEE. In DNA, the CDR3 is TGTGCCAGCAGCGTAGTCGGGGGGCGTTACAATGAGCAGTTCTTC. It codes for CASSVVGGRYNEQFF.

This chain joins TRBV11-1 and TRBJ2-5, with 12 positions matching TRBD2. V was clipped by 10 bases and J by 5 bases; unmatched bases: 8. CDR3 size: 14 residues. Germline CDR1 SGHAT, CDR2 FQDESV (reference sequence). The CDR3 coding sequence is TGTGCCACTAGACTAGCGGGAGTTTGGGAGACCCAGTACTTC. It specifies CATRLAGVWETQYF.

The chain has TRBV19 and TRBJ1-1, with 10 positions matching TRBD1. V lost 6 bases to trimming and J lost 5 bases; unmatched junction nucleotides: 9. This CDR3 comprises 15 residues. Germline assignment: CDR1 LNHDA and CDR2 SQIVND (reference sequence). The CDR3 loop is CASRPGQGDFTEAFF. CDR3 coding DNA: TGTGCCAGTAGACCTGGACAGGGGGATTTTACTGAAGCTTTCTTT.

V and J are TRBV6-6 and TRBJ2-7; D unclear. CDR3 length: 13 amino acids. The germline CDR1 and CDR2 sequences are MNHNY and SVGAGI (reference sequence). V lost 2 bases and J lost 2, with 7 bases in between. The CDR3 reads CASSYGAAYEQYF. The DNA of the CDR3 is TGTGCCAGCAGTTACGGAGCCGCCTACGAGCAGTACTTC.

The chain has TRBV3-1 (or the pseudogene TRBV3-2) and TRBJ2-1; tentative D call: TRBD2 (6 bases). From germline, CDR1 is LGHDT and CDR2 YNNKEL (reference sequence). Deletions cut 4 bases from V and 3 bases from J, with 19 bases between. This CDR3 has 17 amino acids. The CDR3, as DNA: TGTGCCAGCAGCCGCGGGGTAACGGGAGTAATCTACAATGAGCAGTTCTTC. It is translated as CASSRGVTGVIYNEQFF.

The gene calls are TRBV4-2 and TRBJ1-5; D may be TRBD1 (6 bases). The CDR3 runs 13 residues. From germline, CDR1 is LGHNA and CDR2 YNFKEQ. The V end lost 5 bases, the J end lost 7 bases, and 12 bases lay between the germline ends. CDR3 coding DNA: TGTGCCAGCAGCGGAGGACAGACACAGCCCCAGCATTTT. The encoded protein is CASSGGQTQPQHF.

V and J are TRBV28 and TRBJ1-1, with D perhaps TRBD1 (5 bases). Per germline, CDR1 MDHEN and CDR2 SYDVKM. V was shortened by 6 bases and J by 11 bases, with 16 bases between the two germline ends. This CDR3 has 12 residues. CDR3 DNA sequence: TGTGCCAGCAGCTCTGGGGGGAGGGAGGCTTTCTTT. Its translation: CASSSGGREAFF.

This chain uses TRBV4-1 with TRBJ2-5; 8 bases line up with TRBD1. The length of the CDR3 is 17 residues. V lost 3 bases to trimming and J lost 1 base; unmatched junction nucleotides: 10. Germline-derived CDR1 and CDR2 are MGHRA and YSYEKL. The CDR3, as DNA: TGCGCCAGCAGCCAGGGCCAGGACAGGGTAGTCCAAGAGACCCAGTACTTC. Its protein is CASSQGQDRVVQETQYF.

The chain is built from TRBV5-4 and TRBJ2-7, with 7 bases that match TRBD2. Germline V CDR1 and CDR2: SGHNT, YYREEE (reference sequence). The CDR3 covers 14 residues. The V segment lost 1 base and the J segment 6 bases; nucleotides outside the gene matches: 7. This CDR3 is CASSLQREAREQYF. CDR3 in DNA: TGTGCCAGCAGCTTGCAGCGGGAAGCTCGCGAGCAGTACTTC. The complete variable domain, with remaining parts taken from reference TRBV5-4 and TRBJ2-7, reads ETGVTQSPTHLIKTRGQQVTLRCSSQSGHNTVSWYQQALGQGPQFIFQYYREEENGRGNFPPRFSGLQFPNYSSELNVNALELDDSALYLCASSLQREAREQYFGPGTRLTVT.

The chain's CDR3 is CASSLTGNSNQPQHF. CDR3 in DNA: TGTGCCAGCAGCCTAACAGGGAATAGCAATCAGCCCCAGCATTTT. The chain recombines TRBV6-5 with TRBJ1-5; D may be TRBD1 (6 bases). Per germline, CDR1 MNHEY and CDR2 SVGAGI. This CDR3 has 15 residues. V dropped 6 bases and J dropped 0 bases, with 12 bases sitting between them.

The V gene is TRBV7-6, the J gene TRBJ1-1, with TRBD1 matching 10 bases. Germline V gene sequence: CDR1 SGHVS, CDR2 FNYEAQ. The CDR3 consists of 17 residues. Trimming cost V 5 bases and J 1 base; bases outside gene matches: 10. CDR3 bases: TGTGCCAGCAGCACCCGGGACAGGGGCTCCTCGAACACTGAAGCTTTCTTT. Its protein product is CASSTRDRGSSNTEAFF.

The V gene is TRBV7-2, the J gene TRBJ2-1; TRBD1 aligns across 10 bases. CDR3 size: 14 residues. The germline CDR1 and CDR2 sequences are SGHTA and FQGNSA. Trimming at V came to 6 bases and at J to 6 bases, leaving 5 bases not matched to a gene. CDR3 sequence reads: CASRTGTGANEQFF. CDR3 sequence (DNA): TGTGCCAGCAGAACCGGGACAGGGGCCAATGAGCAGTTCTTC.